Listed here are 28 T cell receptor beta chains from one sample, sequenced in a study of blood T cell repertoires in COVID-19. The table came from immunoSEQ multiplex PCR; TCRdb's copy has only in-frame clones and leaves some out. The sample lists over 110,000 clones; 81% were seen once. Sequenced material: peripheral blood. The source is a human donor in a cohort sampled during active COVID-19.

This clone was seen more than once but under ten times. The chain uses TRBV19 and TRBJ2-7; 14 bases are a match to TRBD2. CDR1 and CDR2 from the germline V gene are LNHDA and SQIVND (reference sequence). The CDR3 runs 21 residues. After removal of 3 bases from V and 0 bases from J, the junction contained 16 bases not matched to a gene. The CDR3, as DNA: TGTGCCAGTAGTATTAGGGACCCCGGGGGACTAGCGGGAGCATCCTCCTACGAGCAGTACTTC. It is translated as CASSIRDPGGLAGASSYEQYF. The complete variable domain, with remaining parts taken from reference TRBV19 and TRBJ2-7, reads DGGITQSPKYLFRKEGQNVTLSCEQNLNHDAMYWYRQDPGQGLRLIYYSQIVNDFQKGDIAEGYSVSREKKESFPLTVTSAQKNPTAFYLCASSIRDPGGLAGASSYEQYFGPGTRLTVT.

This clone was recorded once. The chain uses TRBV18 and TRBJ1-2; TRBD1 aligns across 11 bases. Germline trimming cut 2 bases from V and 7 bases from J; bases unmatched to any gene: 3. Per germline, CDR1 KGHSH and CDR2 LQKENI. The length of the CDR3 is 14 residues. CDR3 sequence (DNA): TGTGCCAGCTCACCAGGGACAGGGGGAGGTGGCTACACCTTC. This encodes CASSPGTGGGGYTF.

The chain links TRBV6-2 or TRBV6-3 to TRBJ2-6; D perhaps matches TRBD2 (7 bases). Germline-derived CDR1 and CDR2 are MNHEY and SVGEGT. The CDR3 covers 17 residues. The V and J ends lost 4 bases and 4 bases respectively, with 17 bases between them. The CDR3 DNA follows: TGTGCCAGCAGTTTTCTGGGGGGGGGCGTCGGGGCCAACGTCCTGACTTTC. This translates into CASSFLGGGVGANVLTF.

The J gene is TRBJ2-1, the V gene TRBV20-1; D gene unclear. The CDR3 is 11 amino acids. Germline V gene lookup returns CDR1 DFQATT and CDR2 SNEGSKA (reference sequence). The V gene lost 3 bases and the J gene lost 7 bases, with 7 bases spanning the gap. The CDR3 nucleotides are TGCAGTGCTAGGTATAGTAATGAGCAGTTCTTC. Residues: CSARYSNEQFF.

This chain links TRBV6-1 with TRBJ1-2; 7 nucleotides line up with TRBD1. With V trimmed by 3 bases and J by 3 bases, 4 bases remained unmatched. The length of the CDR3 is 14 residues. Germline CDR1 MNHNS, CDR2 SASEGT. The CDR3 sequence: CASSDPGGYYGYTF. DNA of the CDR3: TGTGCCAGCAGTGACCCAGGGGGGTACTATGGCTACACCTTC.

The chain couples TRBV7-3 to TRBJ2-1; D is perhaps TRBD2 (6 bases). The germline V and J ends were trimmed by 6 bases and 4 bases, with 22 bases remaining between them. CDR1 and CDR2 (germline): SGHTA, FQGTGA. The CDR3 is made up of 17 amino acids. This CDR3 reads CASSLVPGTGSYNEQFF. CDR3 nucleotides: TGTGCCAGCAGTTTAGTACCCGGGACTGGATCGTACAATGAGCAGTTCTTC.

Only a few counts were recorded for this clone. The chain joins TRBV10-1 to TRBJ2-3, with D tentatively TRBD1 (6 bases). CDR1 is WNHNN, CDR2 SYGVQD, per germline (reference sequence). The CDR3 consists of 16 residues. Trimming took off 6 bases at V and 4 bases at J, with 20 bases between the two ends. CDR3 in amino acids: CASRDPGHLFSDTQYF. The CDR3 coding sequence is TGCGCCAGCAGAGATCCGGGACATCTTTTCTCAGATACGCAGTATTTT.

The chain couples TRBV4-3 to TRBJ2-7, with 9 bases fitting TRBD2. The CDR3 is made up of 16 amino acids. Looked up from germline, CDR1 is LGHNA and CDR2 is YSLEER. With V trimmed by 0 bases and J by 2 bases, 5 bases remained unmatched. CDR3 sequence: CASSQEGTSTAYEQYF. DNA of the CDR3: TGCGCCAGCAGCCAAGAAGGGACTAGCACCGCCTACGAGCAGTACTTC.

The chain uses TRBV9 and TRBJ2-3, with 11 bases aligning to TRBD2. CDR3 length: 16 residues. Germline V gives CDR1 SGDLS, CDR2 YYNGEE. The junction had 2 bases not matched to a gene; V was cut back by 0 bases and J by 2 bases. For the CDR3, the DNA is TGTGCCAGCAGCGTAGGACTAGCGGGATTCACAGATACGCAGTATTTT. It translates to CASSVGLAGFTDTQYF.

CDR3 coding DNA: TGTGCCAGCAGTTTTTCCCACGGGGTGAGCAAGTCCCCGCAGTTCTTC. It encodes CASSFSHGVSKSPQFF. The chain joins TRBV27 to TRBJ2-1; D may be TRBD2 (5 bases). The CDR3 covers 16 residues. V was trimmed by 3 bases and J by 12 bases, leaving 24 bases between them. Per germline, CDR1 MNHEY and CDR2 SMNVEV (reference sequence).

CDR3 sequence: CASSQNRGHQPQHF. The CDR3 nucleotides read TGCGCCAGCAGCCAAAACAGGGGGCACCAGCCCCAGCATTTT. J is TRBJ1-5 and V is TRBV4-3; 9 nucleotides line up with TRBD1. The length of the CDR3 is 14 residues. J lost 7 bases, V lost 2 bases, and 3 bases had no gene match. The germline gives CDR1 LGHNA, CDR2 YSLEER.

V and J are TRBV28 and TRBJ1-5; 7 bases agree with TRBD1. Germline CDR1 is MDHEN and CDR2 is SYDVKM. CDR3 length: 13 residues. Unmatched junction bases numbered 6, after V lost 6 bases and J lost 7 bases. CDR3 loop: CASRITGEQPQHF. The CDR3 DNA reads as TGTGCCAGCAGGATTACAGGGGAACAGCCCCAGCATTTT.

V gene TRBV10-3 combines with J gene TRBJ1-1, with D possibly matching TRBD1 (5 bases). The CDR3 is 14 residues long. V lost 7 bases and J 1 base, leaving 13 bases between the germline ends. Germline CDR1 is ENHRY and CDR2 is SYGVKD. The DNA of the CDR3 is TGTGCCATCAAAGGGGCAGTGAGGAACACTGAAGCTTTCTTT. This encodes CAIKGAVRNTEAFF.

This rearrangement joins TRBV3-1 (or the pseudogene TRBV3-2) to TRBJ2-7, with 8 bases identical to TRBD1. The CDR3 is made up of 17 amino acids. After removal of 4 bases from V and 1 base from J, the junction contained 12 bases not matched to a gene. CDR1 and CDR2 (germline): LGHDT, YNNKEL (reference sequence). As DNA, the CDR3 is TGTGCCAGCAGCCTTTTTCAGGACAGGGCCCGTTCCTACGAGCAGTACTTC. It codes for CASSLFQDRARSYEQYF.

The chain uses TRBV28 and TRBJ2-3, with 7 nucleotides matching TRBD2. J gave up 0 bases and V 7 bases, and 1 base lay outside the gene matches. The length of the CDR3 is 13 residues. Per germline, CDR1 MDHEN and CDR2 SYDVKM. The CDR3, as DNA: TGTGCCAGCATAGCGGGTAGCACAGATACGCAGTATTTT. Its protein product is CASIAGSTDTQYF.

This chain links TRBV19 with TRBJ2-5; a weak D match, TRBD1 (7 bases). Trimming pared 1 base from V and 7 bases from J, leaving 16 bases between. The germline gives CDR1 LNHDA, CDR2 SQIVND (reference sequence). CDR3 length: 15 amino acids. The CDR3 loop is CASSIVTGKGGTQYF. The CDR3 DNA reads TGTGCCAGTAGTATAGTGACAGGGAAGGGAGGGACCCAGTACTTC.

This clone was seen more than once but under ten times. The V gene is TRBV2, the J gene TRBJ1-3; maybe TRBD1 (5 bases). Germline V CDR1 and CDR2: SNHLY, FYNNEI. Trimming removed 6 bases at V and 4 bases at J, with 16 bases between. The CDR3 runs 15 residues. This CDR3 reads CASSRGGAGGNTIYF. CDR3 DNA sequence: TGTGCCAGCAGCCGCGGCGGGGCTGGGGGAAACACCATATATTTT.

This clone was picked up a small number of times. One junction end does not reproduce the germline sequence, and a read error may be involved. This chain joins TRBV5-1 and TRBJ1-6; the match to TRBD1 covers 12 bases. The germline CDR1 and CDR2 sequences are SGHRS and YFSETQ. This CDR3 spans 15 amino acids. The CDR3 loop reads CATSEGTGGDSPLHF. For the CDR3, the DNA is TGCGCCACCAGCGAAGGGACAGGGGGCGATTCACCCCTCCACTTT. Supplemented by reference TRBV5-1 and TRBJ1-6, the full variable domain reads KAGVTQTPRYLIKTRGQQVTLSCSPISGHRSVSWYQQTPGQGLQFLFEYFSETQRNKGNFPGRFSGRQFSNSRSEMNVSTLELGDSALYLCATSEGTGGDSPLHFGNGTRLTVT.

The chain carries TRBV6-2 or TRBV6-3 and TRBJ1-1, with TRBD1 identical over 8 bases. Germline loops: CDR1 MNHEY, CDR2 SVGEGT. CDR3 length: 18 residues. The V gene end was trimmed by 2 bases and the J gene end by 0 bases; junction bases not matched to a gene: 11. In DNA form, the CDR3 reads TGTGCCAGCAGTTACAGCCGAAGAAGACAGGGGATGAACACTGAAGCTTTCTTT. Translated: CASSYSRRRQGMNTEAFF.

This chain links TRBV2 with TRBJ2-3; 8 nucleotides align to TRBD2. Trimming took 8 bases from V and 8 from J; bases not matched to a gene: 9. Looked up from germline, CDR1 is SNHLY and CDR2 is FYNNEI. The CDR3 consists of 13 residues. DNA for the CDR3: TGTGCCAGCGCAGCGGGAGACCGAGGTACGCAGTATTTT. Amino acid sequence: CASAAGDRGTQYF.

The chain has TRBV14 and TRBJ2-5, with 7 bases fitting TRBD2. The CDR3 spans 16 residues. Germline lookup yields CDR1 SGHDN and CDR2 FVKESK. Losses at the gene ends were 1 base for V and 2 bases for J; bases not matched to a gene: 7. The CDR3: CASSQGGRARQETQYF. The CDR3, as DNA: TGTGCCAGCAGCCAAGGTGGGAGGGCCAGACAAGAGACCCAGTACTTC.

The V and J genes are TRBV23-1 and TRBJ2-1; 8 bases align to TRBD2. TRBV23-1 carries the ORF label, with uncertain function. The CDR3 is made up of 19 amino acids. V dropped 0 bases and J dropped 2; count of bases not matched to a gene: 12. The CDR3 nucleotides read TGCGCCAGCAGTCAATCACCCTCGACTAGCGCGTTGCCCTACAATGAGCAGTTCTTC. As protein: CASSQSPSTSALPYNEQFF.

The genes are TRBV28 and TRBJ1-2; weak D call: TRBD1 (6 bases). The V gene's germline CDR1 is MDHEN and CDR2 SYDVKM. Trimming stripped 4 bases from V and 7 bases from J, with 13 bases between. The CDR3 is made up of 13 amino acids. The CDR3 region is CASSSWAGVGYTF. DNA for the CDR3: TGTGCCAGCAGTTCGTGGGCAGGGGTTGGCTACACCTTC.

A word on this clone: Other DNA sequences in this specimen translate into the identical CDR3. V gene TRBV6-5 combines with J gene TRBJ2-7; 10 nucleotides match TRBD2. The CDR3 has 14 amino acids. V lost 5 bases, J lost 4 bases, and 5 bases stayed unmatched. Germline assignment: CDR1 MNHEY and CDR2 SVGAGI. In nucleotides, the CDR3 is TGTGCCAGCAGTAGAGGACTAGCGGCATACGAGCAGTACTTC. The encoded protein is CASSRGLAAYEQYF.

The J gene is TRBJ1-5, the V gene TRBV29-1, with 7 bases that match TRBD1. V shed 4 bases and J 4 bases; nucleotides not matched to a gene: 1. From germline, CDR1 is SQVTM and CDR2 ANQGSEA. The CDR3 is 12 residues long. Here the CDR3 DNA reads TGCAGCGTTGTGGGACAGAATCAGCCCCAGCATTTT. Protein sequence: CSVVGQNQPQHF.

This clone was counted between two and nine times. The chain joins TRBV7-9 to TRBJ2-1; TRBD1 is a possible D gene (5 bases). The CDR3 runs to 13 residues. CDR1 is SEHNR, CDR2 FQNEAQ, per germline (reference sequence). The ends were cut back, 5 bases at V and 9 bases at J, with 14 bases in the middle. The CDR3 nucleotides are TGTGCCAGCAGCCCCCTGGGGCTTGGTGAGCAGTTCTTC. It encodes CASSPLGLGEQFF.

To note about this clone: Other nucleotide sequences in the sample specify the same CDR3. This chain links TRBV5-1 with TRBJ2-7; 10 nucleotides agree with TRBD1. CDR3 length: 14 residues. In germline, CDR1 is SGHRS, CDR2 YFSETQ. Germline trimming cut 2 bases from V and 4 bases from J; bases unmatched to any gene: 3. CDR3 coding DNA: TGCGCCAGCAGCTTTGGGACAGGGGCGTACGAGCAGTACTTC. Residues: CASSFGTGAYEQYF.

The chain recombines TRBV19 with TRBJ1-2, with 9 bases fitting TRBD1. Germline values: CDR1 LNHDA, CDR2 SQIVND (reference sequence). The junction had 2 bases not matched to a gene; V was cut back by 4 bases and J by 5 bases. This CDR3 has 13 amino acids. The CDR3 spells CASSNDRGYGYTF. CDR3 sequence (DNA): TGTGCCAGTAGTAACGACAGGGGGTATGGCTACACCTTC.